The text below deals with one TCR beta chain. The data derive from a study of blood T cell repertoires in COVID-19. Overall study context: Some COVID-19 samples were acute and others convalescent; all came from the United States, Italy and Spain.

Clinical history as reported by participants underpinned cohort assignment. Donors of Cohort 3 who recovered were those that had two negative PCRs, clearance, or symptom resolution. This table comes from immunoSEQ multiplex PCR, and its TCRdb copy is limited to in-frame clones, with some not included. The sample lists 250,000 to 300,000 clones, 90% occurring once. Between the trimmed V and J ends, which lost 1 base and 7 bases, there was a span of 17 bases. There are 17 residues in the CDR3. Germline CDR1 reads SNHLY; CDR2 reads FYNNEI. The clonotype originates from a woman in her twenties or thirties who had recovered from COVID-19. Sequences were obtained from PBMCs or T cells enriched from blood (not recorded which). This sequence joins TRBV2 and TRBJ1-6; D may be TRBD1 (5 bases). CDR3 residues: CASSEGRGRQRNSPLHF. The CDR3 bases are TGTGCCAGCAGTGAAGGGCGGGGCAGACAGAGAAATTCACCCCTCCACTTT.